Described below is a single T cell receptor (beta chain) sequence and its context. This sample is part of a study of blood T cell repertoires in COVID-19. Study at large: Whether acute or convalescent, the COVID-19 samples came from the United States, Italy and Spain. PBMCs, B-cell-depleted T cells, or T cells provided the cDNA or gDNA that made up the material.

Source study methods: By means of reference gene primer amplification, nucleated cell counts were estimated. Sequenced by immunoSEQ multiplex PCR; TCRdb stores in-frame clones only, minus some. D and trimming come from the DNA, and the V and J calls and clone size come from that table. The sample consists of about 57,000 clones, more than 75% of them appearing once. The CDR3 extends over 15 amino acids. Germline values: CDR1 SGHRS, CDR2 YFSETQ. After removal of 0 bases from V and 9 bases from J, the junction contained 6 bases not matched to a gene. The clonotype was recovered from a woman in her sixties or seventies with acute or convalescent COVID-19. Sequencing used peripheral blood. The chain joins TRBV5-1 to TRBJ2-1, with 10 bases fitting TRBD2. CDR3 DNA: TGCGCCAGCAGCTTGGAAGCGGGGGGGTTCAGTGAGCAGTTCTTC. Its protein is CASSLEAGGFSEQFF.